The 30 T cell receptor beta chains listed next were all sequenced from one sample in a study of shared clonotypes between healthy human individuals. The protocol was immunoSEQ multiplex PCR, while the TCRdb copy is restricted to in-frame clones and leaves out a portion. This sample has roughly 2.4 million clones, with approximately 96% found just once. What was sequenced was naive CD4+ T cells sorted from blood. Subset of the sample: CD45RA+ positively selected. Receptor source: a man in his late teens or twenties in good health.

This clone has just one count. The rearrangement links TRBV6-1 to TRBJ1-2; unclear D gene. V was trimmed by 4 bases and J by 7 bases, leaving 16 bases between them. The germline V gene has CDR1 MNHNS and CDR2 SASEGT. The length of the CDR3 is 14 residues. The CDR3 sequence is CASSVGQESRGYTF. In nucleotides, the CDR3 is TGTGCCAGCAGTGTAGGTCAGGAATCGCGTGGCTACACCTTC.

This clone appeared once. The chain couples TRBV7-3 to TRBJ2-1, with a tentative D call TRBD1 (5 bases). CDR1 and CDR2 from the germline V gene are SGHTA and FQGTGA. The CDR3 consists of 15 residues. V lost 5 bases, J lost 0 bases, and 11 bases lay in between. The CDR3 nucleotides are TGTGCCAGCAGCATCGTAAGGGGCTCCTACAATGAGCAGTTCTTC. Protein: CASSIVRGSYNEQFF.

This clone was counted only a few times. CDR3 residues: CASSDAKGTEAFF. The CDR3 region has the DNA TGCGCCAGCAGTGACGCCAAGGGCACTGAAGCTTTCTTT. This chain uses TRBV10-1 with TRBJ1-1; D gene ambiguous. Germline values: CDR1 WNHNN, CDR2 SYGVQD (reference sequence). This CDR3 has 13 residues. Trimming left V 3 bases short and J 4 bases short, with 9 bases between.

V and J are TRBV5-1 and TRBJ1-1; TRBD1 matches 7 bases. The CDR3 runs 12 residues. Germline values: CDR1 SGHRS, CDR2 YFSETQ. Trimming took 7 bases from V and 4 from J; bases not matched to a gene: 4. CDR3 residues: CASGDRATEAFF. The CDR3 nucleotides are TGCGCCAGCGGCGACAGGGCCACTGAAGCTTTCTTT.

The rearrangement joins TRBV6-1 to TRBJ1-5; D is undetermined. The CDR3 spans 14 residues. The germline gives CDR1 MNHNS, CDR2 SASEGT. V dropped 7 bases and J dropped 0 bases, with 10 bases sitting between them. This chain's CDR3 is CASKRGFSNQPQHF. The CDR3 nucleotides are TGTGCCAGCAAGCGGGGATTTAGCAATCAGCCCCAGCATTTT.

The rearrangement uses TRBV11-1 and TRBJ2-1; 13 bases agree with TRBD2. This CDR3 is built from 16 residues. Germline V gives CDR1 SGHAT, CDR2 FQDESV (reference sequence). The junction had 4 bases not matched to a gene; V was cut back by 4 bases and J by 4 bases. This chain's CDR3 is CASSSWTSGGYNEQFF. CDR3 DNA sequence: TGTGCCAGCAGCTCCTGGACTAGCGGGGGATACAATGAGCAGTTCTTC.

The genes are TRBV6-6 and TRBJ1-6, with D maybe TRBD1 (6 bases). The CDR3 contains 14 residues. Germline CDR1 and CDR2: MNHNY and SVGAGI (reference sequence). Trimming removed 6 bases at V and 10 bases at J, with 16 bases between. CDR3 DNA sequence: TGTGCCAGCAGCCGCTCTTCAGGGGAATCACCCCTCCACTTT. This translates into CASSRSSGESPLHF.

As concerns this clone: A read error may account for a junction end that differs from germline. The CDR3 DNA is TGTGCTAGCAGCTTGGTTTCCGGCGTGGGGGAGCTGTTTTTT. It codes for CASSLVSGVGELFF. The chain has TRBV7-7 and TRBJ2-2; D is undetermined. The CDR3 extends over 14 amino acids. CDR1 and CDR2 (germline): SSHAT, FNYEAQ (reference sequence). The full variable domain, with the rest looked up from reference TRBV7-7 and TRBJ2-2, is GAGVSQSPRYKVTKRGQDVTLRCDPISSHATLYWYQQALGQGPEFLTYFNYEAQPDKSGLPSDRFSAERPEGSISTLTIQRTEQRDSAMYRCASSLVSGVGELFFGEGSRLTVL.

The chain recombines TRBV6-5 with TRBJ1-6, with TRBD1 as a possible D gene (5 bases). Germline-derived CDR1 and CDR2 are MNHEY and SVGAGI. The CDR3 length is 14 residues. With 2 bases removed from V and 9 bases from J, the gap between germline ends came to 11 bases. The CDR3 spells CASSYVQGTSPLHF. The CDR3 nucleotides read TGTGCCAGCAGTTACGTTCAGGGAACTTCACCCCTCCACTTT.

The rearrangement joins TRBV5-1 to TRBJ1-1; maybe TRBD1 (6 bases). The V end was cut by 2 bases, the J end by 1 base, with 12 bases between. CDR3 size: 15 residues. Germline assignment: CDR1 SGHRS and CDR2 YFSETQ. CDR3 sequence reads: CASSLPQGTNTEAFF. The CDR3 coding sequence is TGCGCCAGCAGCTTACCTCAGGGGACGAACACTGAAGCTTTCTTT.

CDR3: CASSPPSGLGFF. The CDR3, as DNA: TGTGCCAGCTCACCACCGTCAGGGTTGGGTTTCTTT. The chain couples TRBV18 to TRBJ1-1, with D possibly matching TRBD1 (5 bases). Germline CDR1 is KGHSH and CDR2 is LQKENI. The CDR3 consists of 12 residues. V dropped 0 bases and J dropped 13 bases, with 12 bases sitting between them.

The chain couples TRBV4-1 to TRBJ2-3; the match to TRBD2 covers 8 bases. This CDR3 is built from 16 residues. Per germline, CDR1 MGHRA and CDR2 YSYEKL. The trim removed 4 bases at V and 11 bases at J, leaving 17 bases unmatched. The chain's CDR3 is CASSPNPSGLVIRQYF. The CDR3, as DNA: TGCGCCAGCAGCCCCAACCCTAGCGGGTTGGTCATAAGGCAGTATTTT.

V is TRBV28 and J is TRBJ1-3; D is perhaps TRBD1 (6 bases). Germline V gene lookup returns CDR1 MDHEN and CDR2 SYDVKM. The germline V and J ends were trimmed by 3 bases and 3 bases, with 9 bases remaining between them. The CDR3 contains 14 residues. CDR3 sequence: CASSFGGSGNTIYF. The CDR3 bases are TGTGCCAGCAGTTTCGGGGGCAGTGGAAACACCATATATTTT.

The genes are TRBV7-2 and TRBJ2-7, with a tentative D call TRBD2 (5 bases). The CDR3 is made up of 15 amino acids. The V end was cut by 2 bases, the J end by 6 bases, with 17 bases between. Germline V gene lookup returns CDR1 SGHTA and CDR2 FQGNSA. The CDR3 DNA sequence: TGTGCCAGCAGCTTATATGGGCGGGTGGATGGCGAGCAGTACTTC. This gives the protein CASSLYGRVDGEQYF.

This clone was counted only a few times. V and J are TRBV2 and TRBJ1-2, with 10 bases fitting TRBD1. This CDR3 has 15 amino acids. Germline lookup yields CDR1 SNHLY and CDR2 FYNNEI. V dropped 6 bases and J dropped 1; count of bases not matched to a gene: 5. The DNA of the CDR3 is TGTGCCAGCAGCCCGGGACAGGGGCTTAACTATGGCTACACCTTC. This sequence encodes CASSPGQGLNYGYTF.

With regard to this clone: Other DNA sequences in this specimen translate into the identical CDR3. The chain joins TRBV7-9 to TRBJ2-1; no definite D call. V was clipped by 5 bases and J by 8 bases, with 7 bases between them. Germline V gene sequence: CDR1 SEHNR, CDR2 FQNEAQ (reference sequence). The CDR3 totals 11 residues. CDR3 DNA sequence: TGTGCCAGCAGCCCGCTAGATGAGCAGTTCTTC. Protein sequence: CASSPLDEQFF.

CDR3 in DNA: TGTGCCAGCAGCTTAAGTCGGGCGGAAGGGGAGACCCAGTACTTC. Protein sequence: CASSLSRAEGETQYF. This rearrangement joins TRBV7-2 to TRBJ2-5; D uncertain. The V gene lost 2 bases and the J gene lost 5 bases, with 15 bases spanning the gap. The CDR3 is 15 residues long. The germline CDR1 and CDR2 sequences are SGHTA and FQGNSA.

The chain carries TRBV10-3 and TRBJ1-5; 11 nucleotides align to TRBD1. Germline trimming cut 3 bases from V and 5 bases from J; bases unmatched to any gene: 6. Per germline, CDR1 ENHRY and CDR2 SYGVKD. There are 16 residues in the CDR3. The CDR3 protein is CAISEGTGGFHQPQHF. In DNA form, the CDR3 reads TGTGCCATCAGTGAAGGGACAGGGGGTTTCCATCAGCCCCAGCATTTT.

This clone occurred once. The CDR3 here is CASSTTASNEQYF. In DNA form, the CDR3 reads TGTGCCAGTAGTACTACAGCTTCCAACGAGCAGTACTTC. The V gene is TRBV19, the J gene TRBJ2-7; no clear D. Germline CDR1 LNHDA, CDR2 SQIVND (reference sequence). With 4 bases removed from V and 5 bases from J, the gap between germline ends came to 12 bases. This CDR3 is built from 13 residues.

CDR3 DNA sequence: TGTGCCAGCAGCTTAGGCAGGGGGACCACTCGTGGCACCTTC. It encodes CASSLGRGTTRGTF. The chain carries TRBV7-8 and TRBJ1-2; 7 nucleotides match TRBD1. V gave up 1 base and J gave up 13 bases; unmatched junction bases: 12. The CDR3 spans 14 residues. Per the germline V gene, CDR1 is SGHVS and CDR2 is FQNEAQ.

The chain carries TRBV6-5 and TRBJ1-2; 8 bases fit TRBD1. V dropped 6 bases and J dropped 6; count of bases not matched to a gene: 3. Germline V gives CDR1 MNHEY, CDR2 SVGAGI. CDR3 length equals 12 residues. In nucleotides, the CDR3 is TGTGCCAGCAGCTGGACAGGGAATGGCTACACCTTC. Its translation: CASSWTGNGYTF.

The rearrangement links TRBV7-9 to TRBJ2-5; the D gene is possibly TRBD1 (5 bases). The germline V gene has CDR1 SEHNR and CDR2 FQNEAQ (reference sequence). With 5 bases removed from V and 5 bases from J, the gap between germline ends came to 18 bases. The CDR3 totals 15 residues. Here the CDR3 reads CASSAPGYVWETQYF. The CDR3 nucleotides read TGTGCCAGCAGCGCCCCAGGGTATGTGTGGGAGACCCAGTACTTC. The variable domain in full, completed from reference TRBV7-9 and TRBJ2-5, reads DTGVSQNPRHKITKRGQNVTFRCDPISEHNRLYWYRQTLGQGPEFLTYFQNEAQLEKSRLLSDRFSAERPKGSFSTLEIQRTEQGDSAMYLCASSAPGYVWETQYFGPGTRLLVL.

The chain has TRBV2 and TRBJ1-5; the D is unclear. This CDR3 comprises 15 residues. The V gene's germline CDR1 is SNHLY and CDR2 FYNNEI. Trimming cost V 1 base and J 7 bases, with 14 bases left between them. The chain's CDR3 is CASSEVEGREQPQHF. The CDR3 DNA sequence: TGTGCCAGCAGTGAAGTGGAGGGAAGGGAACAGCCCCAGCATTTT.

The chain combines TRBV5-4 with TRBJ2-7; 8 bases line up with TRBD2. Germline V gene sequence: CDR1 SGHNT, CDR2 YYREEE (reference sequence). After removal of 4 bases from V and 2 bases from J, the junction contained 8 bases not matched to a gene. This CDR3 spans 15 amino acids. CDR3 coding DNA: TGTGCCAGCAGCCCGGGGGGGGGCCCAACCTACGAGCAGTACTTC. Translated: CASSPGGGPTYEQYF.

This chain links TRBV18 with TRBJ1-5; the D is unclear. The V end was cut by 3 bases, the J end by 3 bases, with 12 bases between. CDR1 and CDR2 from the germline V gene are KGHSH and LQKENI. The CDR3 length is 15 residues. As DNA, the CDR3 is TGTGCCAGCTCACCCTCGACGCCGAACAATCAGCCCCAGCATTTT. Protein product: CASSPSTPNNQPQHF.

The chain employs TRBV15 and TRBJ2-7, with D possibly matching TRBD2 (6 bases). V was shortened by 5 bases and J by 4 bases, with 12 bases between the two germline ends. This CDR3 has 13 amino acids. The germline gives CDR1 LNHNV, CDR2 YYDKDF (reference sequence). In nucleotides, the CDR3 is TGTGCCACCAGCGGGACTCAAAAATACGAGCAGTACTTC. It yields the protein CATSGTQKYEQYF.

The J gene is TRBJ1-5, the V gene TRBV19; D may be TRBD1 (6 bases). Germline CDR1 and CDR2: LNHDA and SQIVND (reference sequence). Trimming removed 6 bases from V and 4 bases from J, with 10 bases in between. CDR3 length equals 13 residues. CDR3 sequence: CASRWQGNQPQHF. CDR3 DNA: TGTGCCAGTAGATGGCAGGGGAATCAGCCCCAGCATTTT.

The V and J genes are TRBV6-6 and TRBJ1-1, with 7 bases aligning to TRBD1. This CDR3 comprises 16 residues. Trimming removed 2 bases from V and 3 bases from J; junction bases left unmatched: 9. CDR1 MNHNY and CDR2 SVGAGI come from the germline V gene (reference sequence). In DNA form, the CDR3 reads TGTGCCAGCAGTTACAAGGGGGCTGCAGGCTACACTGAAGCTTTCTTT. It yields the protein CASSYKGAAGYTEAFF.

Regarding this clone: The same CDR3 is also encoded by other DNA sequences in this sample. The J gene is TRBJ2-3, the V gene TRBV4-3; D is undetermined. The CDR3 contains 13 residues. CDR1 is LGHNA and CDR2 is YSLEER in the germline V gene. V was trimmed by 0 bases and J by 4 bases, leaving 5 bases between them. CDR3 coding DNA: TGCGCCAGCAGCCAAGATCTCGCAGATACGCAGTATTTT. Translating it yields CASSQDLADTQYF.

V usage is TRBV19 and J usage is TRBJ1-6; D gene uncertain. V dropped 8 bases and J dropped 6 bases, with 14 bases sitting between them. The CDR3 runs 14 residues. CDR1 is LNHDA and CDR2 is SQIVND in the germline V gene (reference sequence). CDR3 in amino acids: CASSAIGSNSPLHF. The CDR3 DNA follows: TGTGCCAGTTCAGCGATAGGAAGTAATTCACCCCTCCACTTT.